This is a list of T cell receptor beta chains from one sample in a study of CXCR3-negative and CXCR3-positive naive CD8 T cells. Using the 5' RACE reads, TCRdb records one entry per CDR3 protein without DNA. This table lists about 84,000 distinct CDR3 sequences. Material: naive CXCR3+ CD8+ T cells from blood. The receptors were gathered from a human donor in good health. Some clones in this sample may be carry-over from other donors' samples. The CDR3 runs from the conserved cysteine through the conserved F or W.

j_gene	v_gene	CDR3aa
TRBJ1-2	TRBV7-2	CASSLGMDGYTF
TRBJ2-7	TRBV15	CATSRDRGTYEQYF
TRBJ2-2	TRBV12-3/TRBV12-4	CATLGTGELFF
TRBJ2-7	TRBV10-3	CAISEPRDGVYEQYF
TRBJ2-7	TRBV28	CASSFSPQVGGTAYEQYF
TRBJ2-2	TRBV5-4	CASSLGRGNTGELFF
TRBJ1-5	TRBV28	CASQLDSRNQPQHF
TRBJ2-5	TRBV11-2	CATQREDSWETQYF
TRBJ2-3	TRBV7-9	CASSLPDHDTDTQYF
TRBJ2-3	TRBV20-1	CSAQGLAGGITDTQYF
TRBJ2-2	TRBV5-6	CASSLAGGVGTGELFF
TRBJ2-1	TRBV7-9	CASSLDDREPLEQFF
TRBJ2-7	TRBV20-1	CSARDRTGWTYEQYF
TRBJ2-7	TRBV2	CASRGGSDRPGEQYF
TRBJ1-5	TRBV5-6	CASSLIGNQPQHF
TRBJ1-1	TRBV5-1	CASSSSVEDTEAFF
TRBJ2-1	TRBV12-3/TRBV12-4	CASSPTGGGAGNEQFF
TRBJ2-7	TRBV4-2	CASSQTLTYEQYF
TRBJ2-7	TRBV20-1	CSARGSLVWYEQYF
TRBJ2-7	TRBV29-1	CSVDQGLGEQYF
TRBJ2-3	TRBV28	CASSLSVGTDTQYF
TRBJ1-2	TRBV10-3	CAISEVAGGKIYGYTF
TRBJ1-2	TRBV27	CASSLSGQGPYYGYTF
TRBJ2-7	TRBV27	CASSLAGATYEQYF
TRBJ2-7	TRBV4-1	CASSPYAGTGYEQYF
TRBJ1-1	TRBV23-1	CASSRAYSEAFF
TRBJ2-7	TRBV6-2/TRBV6-3	CASRLIRDAVSYEQYF
TRBJ2-1	TRBV29-1	CSADGQGVSNEQFF
TRBJ2-1	TRBV27	CASSWTGVGEQFF
TRBJ1-2	TRBV4-3	CASSQTWDSESYGYTF
TRBJ1-4	TRBV7-8	CASSLAPGTSNEKLFF
TRBJ2-1	TRBV12-3/TRBV12-4	CASSLWRDFVRGEQFF
TRBJ2-1	TRBV13	CPDRYYNEQFF
TRBJ2-4	TRBV20-1	CSARGRTQIAKNIQYF
TRBJ2-1	TRBV14	CASSHPAHRQGAMYNEQFF
TRBJ2-1	TRBV14	CASSPNRGWNEQFF
TRBJ2-7	TRBV29-1	CSVTGGLEYEQYF
TRBJ1-1	TRBV21-1	CASSKCSGGGSTEAFF
TRBJ2-1	TRBV28	CASSLRISEVYNEQFF
TRBJ2-1	TRBV24-1	CATSSAGGNEQFF
TRBJ1-3	TRBV12-3/TRBV12-4	CASTPGTRNTIYF
TRBJ1-1	TRBV19	CASSTRAVDTEAFF
TRBJ2-1	TRBV6-2/TRBV6-3	CASSLLSSAGSYNEQFF